The clone carrying this T cell receptor beta chain occurred many times. Its antigen remains unidentified. This record belongs to a study of breast tumors, draining lymph nodes, adjacent tissues. Study results and caveats: Compared with basal-like, luminal-like tumors shared significantly more repertoire with nontumor tissue. The data were judged consistent with most tumor T cells coming from lymph node and expanding in tumor. Data only fit, rather than demonstrated, lymph node origin of most tumor T cells.

The CDR3 is 13 amino acids. CDR1 and CDR2 from the germline V gene are SGHNT and YENEEA. Trimming removed 5 bases from V and 2 bases from J, with 9 bases in between. From the multiplex PCR reads, TCRdb called clonotypes with MiXCR, one entry per CDR3 protein. This table holds a few hundred thousand distinct CDR3 sequences, 34% found once. Breast cancer patients provided tissue from their axillary draining lymph nodes. The TCR comes from a female donor with breast cancer. Some clones in this sample may be carry-over from other donors' samples. This sequence joins TRBV11-3 and TRBJ2-5, with D unclear. What was sequenced was axillary lymph node tissue. In DNA form, the CDR3 reads TGTGCCAGCAGCGCGCGACTTCAAGAGACCCAGTACTTC. Translation gives CASSARLQETQYF.